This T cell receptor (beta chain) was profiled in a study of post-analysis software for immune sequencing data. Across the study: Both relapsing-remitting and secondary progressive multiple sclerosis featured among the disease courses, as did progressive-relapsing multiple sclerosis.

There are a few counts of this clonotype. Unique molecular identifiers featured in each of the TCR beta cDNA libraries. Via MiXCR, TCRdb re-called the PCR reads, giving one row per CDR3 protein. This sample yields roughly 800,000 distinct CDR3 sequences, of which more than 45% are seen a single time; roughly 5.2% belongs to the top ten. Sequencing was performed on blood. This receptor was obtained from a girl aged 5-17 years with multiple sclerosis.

CDR3 residues: CASRYDTTDTQYF. The CDR3 nucleotides read TGTGCCAGCAGATACGACACAACAGATACGCAGTATTTT. The V and J genes are TRBV6-1 and TRBJ2-3; D remains ambiguous. V gave up 6 bases and J gave up 3 bases, with 10 bases separating them. The CDR3 contains 13 residues. Germline V lookup: CDR1 MNHNS, CDR2 SASEGT.